This T cell receptor beta chain was recovered during a study of yellow fever vaccine responses in identical twins (dated by TCRdb to 2017 to 2018). Study-level background: In the study, vaccine-responding T cell clones were precisely tracked in identical twins.

The sample holds a few counts of this clonotype. Its cognate antigen has yet to be identified. Base-call qualities are not available, and no considerably larger clone is one nucleotide away. Preparation of the library involved RT-PCR. Sequenced on an Illumina HiSeq 2500. Through fastp at Q25 and MiXCR, TCRdb rebuilt clones from the public reads, retaining in-frame beta chains. Merged by CDR3 protein, the rows form single entries marked with the most common genes and DNA. The sample includes 11,000 to 15,000 distinct CDR3 sequences, with 65% to 85% observed a single time. The ten largest clones add up to 0.6% to 0.8% of the sample. The investigation overall reported the following: According to the authors, in identical twins the way T cells responded to vaccination appeared partly convergent and partly personalized.

The sequencing here drew on T cells from blood (PBMCs), unsorted or a sorted subset (not recorded which), taken before or after yellow fever vaccination (not recorded which). The sequence came from a woman younger than 35 who received the yellow fever vaccine. Donor details come from another sample of the same person, matched by shared clones.

The CDR3 in this case is CASSLGNRAYGYTF. Here is the DNA: TGCGCCAGCAGCTTGGGAAACAGGGCCTATGGCTACACCTTC. Recombination connected TRBV5-1 to TRBJ1-2; the D gene is perhaps TRBD1, from 6 matching bases. Reading from cysteine to phenylalanine, the CDR3 counts 14 amino acids. The kept DNA is CDR3 alone, 42 bases in frame from the first base. The germline V gene yields SGHRS for CDR1 and YFSETQ for CDR2. Trimming costs V 0 bases and J 4 bases, and their ends lie 10 bases apart.